Sequencing of this T cell receptor (beta chain) was carried out in a study of blood T cell repertoires in COVID-19. Per germline, CDR1 LGHDT and CDR2 YNNKEL (reference sequence). With 1 base clipped from V and 6 bases from J, the junction kept 3 bases outside the gene matches. This CDR3 region has 15 residues. In the authors' workflow: Estimates of nucleated cell counts were drawn from the amplification of reference gene primers. This table comes from immunoSEQ multiplex PCR, and its TCRdb copy is limited to in-frame clones, with some not included. V and J calls and clone size are those listed in that table; D and trimming were worked out from the DNA. The table records some 150,000 clones, 86% of them present only once.

This sequence joins TRBV3-1 (or the pseudogene TRBV3-2) and TRBJ1-6; 7 bases are a match to TRBD1. This receptor was obtained from a man aged 70 or older with acute or convalescent COVID-19. Source material: peripheral blood. CDR3 amino acids: CASSQVAGGNSPLHF. The CDR3 region has the DNA TGTGCCAGCAGCCAAGTCGCAGGGGGTAATTCACCCCTCCACTTT.